This T cell receptor (beta chain) was observed in a study of blood T cell repertoires in COVID-19. Authors' processing steps: Reference gene primers were amplified, and this amplification served to estimate nucleated cell counts. Clones were read by immunoSEQ multiplex PCR, and TCRdb kept only the in-frame ones, dropping some. The DNA gave D and trimming, while V, J and clone size come from that table. This sample has about 480,000 clones, with about 88% found just once. The V segment lost 1 base and the J segment 6 bases; nucleotides outside the gene matches: 4. This CDR3 has 15 residues. Germline-derived CDR1 and CDR2 are SGHTA and FQGNSA. In terms of age and location, participants ranged from roughly 18 to 95 years and lived in about 25 US areas. Cohort 3 recovery required two negative PCRs, clearance, or symptom resolution.

Material for sequencing was PBMCs or T cells enriched from blood (not recorded which). V gene TRBV7-2 combines with J gene TRBJ2-1; 9 bases match TRBD2. This sequence originates from a woman between 55 and 75 years old who had recovered from COVID-19. The CDR3 DNA is TGTGCCAGCAGCTTAGGCGGGGGGGCCTCCAATGAGCAGTTCTTC. Amino acids: CASSLGGGASNEQFF.